These T cell receptor beta chains were read from a single sample in a study of OX40 agonist ivuxolimab in advanced cancers. TCRdb keeps only in-frame clones here, not all; method: immunoSEQ multiplex PCR. This table holds around 62,000 clones, around 87% found once. The sample in question was CD4+ or CD8+ T cells sorted from blood, obtained in a trial of the OX40 agonist ivuxolimab. The source is an adult with an advanced solid tumor such as melanoma, head and neck, liver or kidney cancer. CDR3s include the opening cysteine and the closing phenylalanine or tryptophan. A D gene is named only where the DNA matches it firmly. Expanded clones get a size class; other rows say once, few or many, or leave the size out.

abundance	d_gene	j_gene	v_gene	CDR3nt	CDR3aa
NA	NA	TRBJ1-6	TRBV5-4	TGTGCCAGCAGGGGCCCCGGGGCAGGGAATTCTAATTCACCCCTCCACTTT	CASRGPGAGNSNSPLHF
few	NA	TRBJ1-6	TRBV2	TGTGCCAGCAGTGTCGGGGAGTCCTACAATTCACCCCTCCACTTT	CASSVGESYNSPLHF
NA	NA	TRBJ1-2	TRBV2	TGTGCCAGCAAGGACAGCCCATTTGCTGACTACACCTTC	CASKDSPFADYTF
NA	NA	TRBJ2-1	TRBV5-1	TGCGCCAGCAGCTTATCAGGCTCCTCCTACAATGAGCAGTTCTTC	CASSLSGSSYNEQFF
NA	NA	TRBJ2-7	TRBV5-1	TGCGCCAGCAGCATGGGGAGTGTTTACGAGCAGTACTTC	CASSMGSVYEQYF
NA	TRBD1	TRBJ2-7	TRBV10-3	TGTGCCATCAGTCCCCCACAACAGGGGCACGAGCAGTACTTC	CAISPPQQGHEQYF
NA	NA	TRBJ2-6	TRBV14	TGTGCCAGCAGCCAAGTCTTCGGGGGGGCCAACGTCCTGACTTTC	CASSQVFGGANVLTF
NA	NA	TRBJ2-1	TRBV7-6	TGTGCCAGCAGCTTAGTTTACAATGAGCAGTTCTTC	CASSLVYNEQFF
NA	NA	TRBJ1-6	TRBV6-1	TGTGCCAGCTTCTCAGAGGAGGGTAATTCACCCCTCCACTTT	CASFSEEGNSPLHF
NA	NA	TRBJ2-1	TRBV15	TGTGCCACCAGCAGAGATGGTCCGAGGGTAAATGAGCAGTTCTTC	CATSRDGPRVNEQFF
once	NA	TRBJ1-1	TRBV7-3	TGTGCCAGCAGCTTAGATTCAGGGAGAGCTTTCTTT	CASSLDSGRAFF
few	NA	TRBJ1-4	TRBV5-1	TGCGCCAGCAGCCTTGGGAACGGTGGGGAAAAACTGTTTTTT	CASSLGNGGEKLFF
NA	TRBD1	TRBJ2-6	TRBV27	TGTGCCAGCAGTTTAAAACCGACAGGGGCGACCTCTGGGGCCAACGTCCTGACTTTC	CASSLKPTGATSGANVLTF
NA	NA	TRBJ1-2	TRBV7-9	TGTGCCAGCAGCTTAGATAATCCAGGGAATGGCTACACCTTC	CASSLDNPGNGYTF
NA	NA	TRBJ1-2	TRBV5-6	TGTGCCAGCAGCTTGGATGGGGCGAGCTATTATGGCTACACCTTC	CASSLDGASYYGYTF
NA	NA	TRBJ2-7	TRBV7-2	TGTGCCACCCGGCGGGGATACGAGCAGTACTTC	CATRRGYEQYF
NA	TRBD2	TRBJ2-1	TRBV6-1	TGTGCCAGCAAGTCCCGTAGCGGGGCCTACAATGGGCAGTTCTTC	CASKSRSGAYNGQFF
NA	TRBD2	TRBJ2-4	TRBV11-2	TGTGCCAGCAGCTTAATCGCGGGGGGGCTAGCCAAAAACATTCAGTACTTC	CASSLIAGGLAKNIQYF
NA	NA	TRBJ2-7	TRBV7-6	TGTGCCAGCAGCCAAACCGACAGGAACTACGAGCAGTACTTC	CASSQTDRNYEQYF
once	TRBD1	TRBJ1-2	TRBV7-2	TGTGCCAGCAGCCTAACGGGGACAGCTAACTATGGCTACACCTTC	CASSLTGTANYGYTF
NA	NA	TRBJ2-2	TRBV19	TGTGCCAGTCTCGGGACTCCAGGCCCCATCACCGGGGAGCTGTTTTTT	CASLGTPGPITGELFF
NA	TRBD1	TRBJ2-7	TRBV5-4	TGTGCCAGCAGCTTGGGCCGACAGGGGAGGTACGAGCAGTACTTC	CASSLGRQGRYEQYF
NA	TRBD2	TRBJ2-1	TRBV9	TGTGCCAGCAGCAAACTAGCGGGGAGCTCCTACAATGAGCAGTTCTTC	CASSKLAGSSYNEQFF
NA	NA	TRBJ1-2	TRBV19	TGTGCCAGTAGTATATCGGGGCGCGGGGGCGCCTATGGCTACACCTTC	CASSISGRGGAYGYTF
NA	NA	TRBJ2-6	TRBV7-3	TGTGCCAGCAGCCCGGAGGGGGCCGTAACGGGGGCCAACGTCCTGACTTTC	CASSPEGAVTGANVLTF
NA	NA	TRBJ1-3	TRBV7-9	TGTGCCAGCAGCTTAGTCCTGGGGCCCATCTCTGGAAACACCATATATTTT	CASSLVLGPISGNTIYF
NA	TRBD1	TRBJ1-4	TRBV5-6	TGTGCCAGCAGCTTGCGGGGGACAGGGAATGAAAAACTGTTTTTT	CASSLRGTGNEKLFF
few	TRBD2	TRBJ2-3	TRBV4-3	TGCGCCAGCAGCCAAGATCCCCGCGGGGGGTCCTCAGATACGCAGTATTTT	CASSQDPRGGSSDTQYF
NA	NA	TRBJ1-3	TRBV7-8	TGTGCCAGCAGCCCGGTAGAGTGGGGGATCTCTGGAAACACCATATATTTT	CASSPVEWGISGNTIYF
NA	NA	TRBJ1-5	TRBV7-2	TGTGCCAGCAGCTTATCATTCATTAGGGGTGGTGATCAGCCCCAGCATTTT	CASSLSFIRGGDQPQHF
NA	NA	TRBJ1-2	TRBV6-6	TGTGCCAGCAGTTACTCGACTGGGGGCAGTTATGGCTACACCTTC	CASSYSTGGSYGYTF
NA	NA	TRBJ1-6	TRBV6-1	TGTGCCAGTTCTGGGGTCTATAATTCACCCCTCCACTTT	CASSGVYNSPLHF
NA	TRBD1	TRBJ2-2	TRBV6-1	TGTGCCAGCAGTGTTATCCGGGACAGGAACACCGGGGAGCTGTTTTTT	CASSVIRDRNTGELFF
NA	TRBD1	TRBJ1-1	TRBV10-3	TGTGCCGCCCGGGCGACAGGGAGTGGGGACACTGAAGCTTTCTTT	CAARATGSGDTEAFF
NA	NA	TRBJ2-7	TRBV4-3	TGCGCCAGCAGCCAAGGGGAAGGGCACGAGCAGTACTTC	CASSQGEGHEQYF
NA	TRBD1	TRBJ1-2	TRBV30	TGTGCCTGGAGGCGACAGGGGGCCGGTGGCTACACCTTC	CAWRRQGAGGYTF
once	TRBD1	TRBJ2-7	TRBV29-1	TGCAGCGTTGCGGGACAGTCCTCCTACGAGCAGTACTTC	CSVAGQSSYEQYF
NA	NA	TRBJ1-5	TRBV10-2	TGCGCCAGCAGTGAGGCGCGGTTGCAGCCCCAGCATTTT	CASSEARLQPQHF
NA	TRBD2	TRBJ2-1	TRBV12-5	TGTGCTAGTGGTTTTGGGTCTAGCGGGGGGCCCAGCTCCTACAATGAGCAGTTCTTC	CASGFGSSGGPSSYNEQFF
NA	NA	TRBJ1-1	TRBV30	TGTGCCTGGAGTATACCCCCCAACACTGAAGCTTTCTTT	CAWSIPPNTEAFF
NA	NA	TRBJ2-2	TRBV19	TGTGCCAGTAGATATGGGGCAGCGAACACCGGGGAGCTGTTTTTT	CASRYGAANTGELFF
NA	TRBD2	TRBJ2-1	TRBV13	TGTGCCAGCAGCTTCGGACTAGCGGGGGCCACGCGGAATTTAGTGAATGAGCAGTTCTTC	CASSFGLAGATRNLVNEQFF
NA	TRBD2	TRBJ2-5	TRBV7-9	TGTGCCAGCGAGAATGGGGTAGCGGGGTCTTTTCGAGAGACCCAGTACTTC	CASENGVAGSFRETQYF
NA	NA	TRBJ2-7	TRBV18	TGTGCCAGCTCACCGGGGGGGGCGGCCTACGAGCAGTACTTC	CASSPGGAAYEQYF
NA	TRBD1	TRBJ2-7	TRBV30	TGTGCCTGGGAGATAACAGGGGCCCCTAGTGGGGAGCAGTACTTC	CAWEITGAPSGEQYF
NA	NA	TRBJ2-7	TRBV9	TGTGCCAGCAGCGGCACACCCGACTCCCCGGGGTACTTC	CASSGTPDSPGYF
NA	NA	TRBJ2-2	TRBV11-2	TGTGCCAGCAGATCCAGGGGTGGGAACACCGGGGAGCTGTTTTTT	CASRSRGGNTGELFF
NA	NA	TRBJ2-7	TRBV12-2	TGTGCAAGTCGCTTAGTACGACGACAGGGGGCAAGAGAGCAGTACTTC	CASRLVRRQGAREQYF
NA	TRBD1	TRBJ2-1	TRBV9	TGTGCCAGCAGCGGGACCGGGACAGGGGCGCTCAATGAGCAGTTCTTC	CASSGTGTGALNEQFF
once	NA	TRBJ1-2	TRBV10-1	TGCGCCAGCAGTGAAAGCGGGTTATGGGGCTACACCTTC	CASSESGLWGYTF
few	TRBD1	TRBJ1-4	TRBV19	TGTGCCAGTGGGGGACAGGGCTATGAAAAACTGTTTTTT	CASGGQGYEKLFF
NA	TRBD2	TRBJ2-2	TRBV2	TGTGCCAGCAGCGGGACTAAGCCGAACACCGGGGAGCTGTTTTTT	CASSGTKPNTGELFF
NA	TRBD1	TRBJ1-2	TRBV19	TGTGCCAGTAGTATGGAGGGGGCGGACTATGGCTACACCTTC	CASSMEGADYGYTF
NA	NA	TRBJ1-5	TRBV2	TGTGCCAGCAGTGATACAGGAGGGACAAATCAGCCCCAGCATTTT	CASSDTGGTNQPQHF